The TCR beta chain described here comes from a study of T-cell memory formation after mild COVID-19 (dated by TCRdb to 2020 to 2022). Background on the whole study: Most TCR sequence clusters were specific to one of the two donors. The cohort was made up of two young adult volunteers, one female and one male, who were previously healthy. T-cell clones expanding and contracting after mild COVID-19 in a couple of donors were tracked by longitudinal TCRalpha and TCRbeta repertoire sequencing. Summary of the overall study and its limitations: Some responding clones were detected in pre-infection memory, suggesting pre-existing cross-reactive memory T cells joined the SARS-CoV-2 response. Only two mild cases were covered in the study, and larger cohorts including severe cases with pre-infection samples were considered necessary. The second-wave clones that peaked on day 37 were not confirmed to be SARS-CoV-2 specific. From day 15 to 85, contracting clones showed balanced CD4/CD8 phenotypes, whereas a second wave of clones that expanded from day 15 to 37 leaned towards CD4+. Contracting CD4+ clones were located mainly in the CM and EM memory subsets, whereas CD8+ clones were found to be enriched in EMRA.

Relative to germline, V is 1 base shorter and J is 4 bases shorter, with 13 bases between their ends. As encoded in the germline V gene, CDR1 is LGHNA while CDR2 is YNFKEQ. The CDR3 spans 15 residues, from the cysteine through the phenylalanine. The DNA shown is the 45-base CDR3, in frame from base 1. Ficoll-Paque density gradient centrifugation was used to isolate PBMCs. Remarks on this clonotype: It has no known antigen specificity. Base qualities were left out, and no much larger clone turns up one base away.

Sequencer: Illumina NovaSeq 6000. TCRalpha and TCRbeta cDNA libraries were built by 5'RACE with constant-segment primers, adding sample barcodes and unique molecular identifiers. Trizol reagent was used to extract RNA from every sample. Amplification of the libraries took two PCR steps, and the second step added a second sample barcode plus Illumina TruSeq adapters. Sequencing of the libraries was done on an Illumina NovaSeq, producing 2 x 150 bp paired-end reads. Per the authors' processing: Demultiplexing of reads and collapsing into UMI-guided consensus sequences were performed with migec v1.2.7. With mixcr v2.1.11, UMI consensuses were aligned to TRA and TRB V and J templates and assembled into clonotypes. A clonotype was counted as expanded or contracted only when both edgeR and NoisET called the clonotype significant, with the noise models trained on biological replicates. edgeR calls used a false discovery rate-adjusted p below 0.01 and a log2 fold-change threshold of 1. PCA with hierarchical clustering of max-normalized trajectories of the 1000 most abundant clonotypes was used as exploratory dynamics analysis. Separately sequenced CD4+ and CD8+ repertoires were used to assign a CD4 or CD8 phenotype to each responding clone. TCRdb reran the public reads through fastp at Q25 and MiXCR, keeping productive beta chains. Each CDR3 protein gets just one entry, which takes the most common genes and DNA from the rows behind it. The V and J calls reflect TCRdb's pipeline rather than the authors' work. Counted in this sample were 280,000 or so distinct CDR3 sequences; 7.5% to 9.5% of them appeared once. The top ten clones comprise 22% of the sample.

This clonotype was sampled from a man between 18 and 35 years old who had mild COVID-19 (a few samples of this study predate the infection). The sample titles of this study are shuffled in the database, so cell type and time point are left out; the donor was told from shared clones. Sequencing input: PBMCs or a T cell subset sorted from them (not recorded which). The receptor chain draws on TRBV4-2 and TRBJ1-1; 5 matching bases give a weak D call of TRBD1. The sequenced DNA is TGTGCCAGCAGCCAAGGGAGGGGTTGGGGCACTGAAGCTTTCTTT. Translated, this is CASSQGRGWGTEAFF.